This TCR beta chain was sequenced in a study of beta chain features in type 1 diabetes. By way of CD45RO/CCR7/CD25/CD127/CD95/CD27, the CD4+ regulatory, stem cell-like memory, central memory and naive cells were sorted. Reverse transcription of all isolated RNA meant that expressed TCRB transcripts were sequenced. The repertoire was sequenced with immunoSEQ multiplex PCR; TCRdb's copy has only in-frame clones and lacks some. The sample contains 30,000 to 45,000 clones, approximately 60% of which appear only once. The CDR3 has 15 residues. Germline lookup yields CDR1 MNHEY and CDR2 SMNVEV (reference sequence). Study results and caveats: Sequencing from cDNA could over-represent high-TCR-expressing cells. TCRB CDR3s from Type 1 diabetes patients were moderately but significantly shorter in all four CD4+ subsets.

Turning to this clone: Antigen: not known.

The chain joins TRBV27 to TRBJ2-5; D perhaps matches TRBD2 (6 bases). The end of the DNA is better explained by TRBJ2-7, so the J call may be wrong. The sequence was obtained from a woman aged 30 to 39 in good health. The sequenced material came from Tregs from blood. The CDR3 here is CASTPRGTGVNEQYF. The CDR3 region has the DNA TGTGCCAGCACCCCCCGGGGGACCGGGGTCAACGAGCAGTACTTC.